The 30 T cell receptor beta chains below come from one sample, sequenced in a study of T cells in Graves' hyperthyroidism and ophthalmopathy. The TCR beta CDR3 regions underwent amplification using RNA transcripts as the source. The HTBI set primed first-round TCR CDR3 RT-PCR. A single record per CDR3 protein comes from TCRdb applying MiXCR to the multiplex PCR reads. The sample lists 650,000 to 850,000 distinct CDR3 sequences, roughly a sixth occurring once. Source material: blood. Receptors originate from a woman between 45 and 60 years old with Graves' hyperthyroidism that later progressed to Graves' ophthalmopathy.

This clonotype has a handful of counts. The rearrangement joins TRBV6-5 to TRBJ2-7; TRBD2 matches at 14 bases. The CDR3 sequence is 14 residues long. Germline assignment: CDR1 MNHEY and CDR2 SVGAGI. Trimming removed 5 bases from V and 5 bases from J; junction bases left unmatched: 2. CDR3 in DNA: TGTGCCAGCAGTCGGGGACTAGCGGGGGACGAGCAGTACTTC. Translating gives CASSRGLAGDEQYF.

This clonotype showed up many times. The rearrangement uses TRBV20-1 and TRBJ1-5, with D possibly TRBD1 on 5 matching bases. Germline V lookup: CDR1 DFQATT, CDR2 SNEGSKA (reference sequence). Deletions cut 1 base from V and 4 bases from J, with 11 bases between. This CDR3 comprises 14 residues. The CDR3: CSARAPRANQPQHF. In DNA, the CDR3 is TGCAGTGCTAGAGCCCCCAGGGCGAATCAGCCCCAGCATTTT.

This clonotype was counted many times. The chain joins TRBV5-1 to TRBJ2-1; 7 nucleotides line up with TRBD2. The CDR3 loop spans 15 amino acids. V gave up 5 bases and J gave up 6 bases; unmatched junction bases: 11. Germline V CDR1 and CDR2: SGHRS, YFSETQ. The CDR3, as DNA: TGCGCCAGCAGTCTGATAGGACTAGTATCCAATGAGCAGTTCTTC. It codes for CASSLIGLVSNEQFF.

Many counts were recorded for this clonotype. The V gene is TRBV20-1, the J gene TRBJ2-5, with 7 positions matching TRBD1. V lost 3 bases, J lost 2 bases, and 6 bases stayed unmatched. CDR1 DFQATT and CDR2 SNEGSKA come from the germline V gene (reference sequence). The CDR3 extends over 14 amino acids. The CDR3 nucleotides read TGCAGTGCTAGGGGACAGAGCAGGCAAGAGACCCAGTACTTC. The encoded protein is CSARGQSRQETQYF.

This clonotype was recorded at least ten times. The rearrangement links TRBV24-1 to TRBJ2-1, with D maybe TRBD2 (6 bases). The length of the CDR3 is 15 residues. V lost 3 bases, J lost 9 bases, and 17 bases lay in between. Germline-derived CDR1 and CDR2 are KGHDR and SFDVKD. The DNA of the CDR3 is TGTGCCACCAGTGATGAACCGCGGGGCCACTTTGAGCAGTTCTTC. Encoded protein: CATSDEPRGHFEQFF.

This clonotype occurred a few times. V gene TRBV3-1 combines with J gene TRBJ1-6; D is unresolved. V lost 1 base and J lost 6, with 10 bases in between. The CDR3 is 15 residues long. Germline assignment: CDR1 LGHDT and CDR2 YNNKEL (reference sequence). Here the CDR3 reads CASSQVRALNSPLHF. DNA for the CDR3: TGTGCCAGCAGCCAAGTAAGGGCCCTTAATTCACCCCTCCACTTT.

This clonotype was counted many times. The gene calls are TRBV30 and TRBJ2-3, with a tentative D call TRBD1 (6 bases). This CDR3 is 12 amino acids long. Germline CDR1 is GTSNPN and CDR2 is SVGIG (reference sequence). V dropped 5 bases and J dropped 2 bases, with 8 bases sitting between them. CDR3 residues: CAWGQLTDTQYF. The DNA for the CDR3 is TGTGCCTGGGGACAGCTCACAGATACGCAGTATTTT.

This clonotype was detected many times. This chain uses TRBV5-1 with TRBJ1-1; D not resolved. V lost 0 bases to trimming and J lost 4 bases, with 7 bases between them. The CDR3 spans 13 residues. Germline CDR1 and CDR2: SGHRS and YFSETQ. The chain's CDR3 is CASSLADATEAFF. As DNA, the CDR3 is TGCGCCAGCAGCTTGGCTGACGCCACTGAAGCTTTCTTT.

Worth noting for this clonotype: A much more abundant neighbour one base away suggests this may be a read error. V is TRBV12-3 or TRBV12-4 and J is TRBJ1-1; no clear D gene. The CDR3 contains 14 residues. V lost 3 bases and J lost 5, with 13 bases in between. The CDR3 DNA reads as TGTGCCAGCAGTTTCGGGCGGGCGTCGACTGAAGCTTTCTTT. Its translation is CASSFGRASTEAFF.

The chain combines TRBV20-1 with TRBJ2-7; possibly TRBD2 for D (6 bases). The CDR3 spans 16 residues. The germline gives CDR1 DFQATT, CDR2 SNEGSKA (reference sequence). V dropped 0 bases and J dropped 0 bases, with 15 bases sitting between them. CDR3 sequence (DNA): TGCAGTGCTAGAGATCTCAGCGGGCGCCTCTCCTACGAGCAGTACTTC. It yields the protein CSARDLSGRLSYEQYF.

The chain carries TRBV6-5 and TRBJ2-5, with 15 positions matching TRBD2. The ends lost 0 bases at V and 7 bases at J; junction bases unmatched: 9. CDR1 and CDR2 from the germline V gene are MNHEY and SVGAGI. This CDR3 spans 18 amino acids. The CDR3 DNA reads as TGTGCCAGCAGTTACTCACCAGGACTAGCGGGGGGGCCGGGGACCCAGTACTTC. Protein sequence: CASSYSPGLAGGPGTQYF.

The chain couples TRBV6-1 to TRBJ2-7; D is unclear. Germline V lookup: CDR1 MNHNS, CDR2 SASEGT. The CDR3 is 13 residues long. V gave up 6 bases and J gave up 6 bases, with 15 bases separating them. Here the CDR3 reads CASSMDLPGEQYF. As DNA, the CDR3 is TGTGCCAGCAGCATGGACCTCCCCGGCGAGCAGTACTTC.

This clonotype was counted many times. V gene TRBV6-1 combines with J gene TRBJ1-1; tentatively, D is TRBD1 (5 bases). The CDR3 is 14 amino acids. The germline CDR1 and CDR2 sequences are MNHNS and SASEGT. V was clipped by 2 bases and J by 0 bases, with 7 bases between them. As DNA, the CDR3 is TGTGCCAGCAGTGAAAGGGGTATGAACACTGAAGCTTTCTTT. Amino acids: CASSERGMNTEAFF.

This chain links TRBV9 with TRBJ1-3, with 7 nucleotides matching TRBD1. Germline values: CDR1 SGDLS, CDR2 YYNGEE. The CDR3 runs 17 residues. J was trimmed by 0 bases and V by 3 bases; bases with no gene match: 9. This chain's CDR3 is CASSDRQGRSSGNTIYF. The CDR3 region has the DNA TGTGCCAGCAGCGACCGACAGGGACGGAGCTCTGGAAACACCATATATTTT. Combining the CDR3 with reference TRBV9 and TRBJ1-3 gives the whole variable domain DSGVTQTPKHLITATGQRVTLRCSPRSGDLSVYWYQQSLDQGLQFLIQYYNGEERAKGNILERFSAQQFPDLHSELNLSSLELGDSALYFCASSDRQGRSSGNTIYFGEGSWLTVV.

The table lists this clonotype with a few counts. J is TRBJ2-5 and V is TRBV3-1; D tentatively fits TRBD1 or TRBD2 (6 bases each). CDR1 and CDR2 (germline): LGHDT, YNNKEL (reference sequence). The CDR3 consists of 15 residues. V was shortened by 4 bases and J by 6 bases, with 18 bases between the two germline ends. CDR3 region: CASSLPRGRGKTQYF. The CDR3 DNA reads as TGTGCCAGCAGCCTGCCCCGGGGGCGCGGAAAGACCCAGTACTTC.

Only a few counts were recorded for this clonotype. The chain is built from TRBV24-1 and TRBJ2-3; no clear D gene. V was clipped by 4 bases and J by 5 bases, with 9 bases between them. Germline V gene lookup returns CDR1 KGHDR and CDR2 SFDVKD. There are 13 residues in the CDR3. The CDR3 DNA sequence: TGTGCCACCAGTGACCACGACATAGATACGCAGTATTTT. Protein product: CATSDHDIDTQYF.

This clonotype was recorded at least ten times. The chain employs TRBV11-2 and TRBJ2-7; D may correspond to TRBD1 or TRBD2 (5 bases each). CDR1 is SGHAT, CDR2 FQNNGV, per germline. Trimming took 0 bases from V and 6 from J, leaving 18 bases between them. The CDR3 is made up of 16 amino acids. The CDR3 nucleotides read TGTGCCAGCAGCTTAGAGCGGAGGACACCCCTCTCCGAGCAGTACTTC. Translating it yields CASSLERRTPLSEQYF.

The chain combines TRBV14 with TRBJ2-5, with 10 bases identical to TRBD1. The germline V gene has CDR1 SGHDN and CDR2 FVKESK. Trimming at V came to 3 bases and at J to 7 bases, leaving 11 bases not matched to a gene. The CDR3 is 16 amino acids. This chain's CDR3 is CASSHRDRGFRSTQYF. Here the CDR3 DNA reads TGTGCCAGCAGCCACCGGGACAGGGGATTTAGGTCGACCCAGTACTTC.

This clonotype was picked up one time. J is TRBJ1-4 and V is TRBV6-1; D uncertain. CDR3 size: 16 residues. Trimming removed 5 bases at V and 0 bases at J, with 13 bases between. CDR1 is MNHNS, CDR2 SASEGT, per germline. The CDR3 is CASSNSPVATNEKLFF. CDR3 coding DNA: TGTGCCAGCAGTAACTCCCCAGTGGCAACTAATGAAAAACTGTTTTTT.

The DNA of the CDR3 is TGTGCCAGCAGCCTCCAACTAGCGGGGGGTGTGGACGGGGAGCTGTTTTTT. This codes for CASSLQLAGGVDGELFF. The chain combines TRBV6-1 with TRBJ2-2; 12 bases align to TRBD2. The germline V gene has CDR1 MNHNS and CDR2 SASEGT. V lost 6 bases and J lost 7; bases outside the gene matches: 12. This CDR3 is built from 17 residues.

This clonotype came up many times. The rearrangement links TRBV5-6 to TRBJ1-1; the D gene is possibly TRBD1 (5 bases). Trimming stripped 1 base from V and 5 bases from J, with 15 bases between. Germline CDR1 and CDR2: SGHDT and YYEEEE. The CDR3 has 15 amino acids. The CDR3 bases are TGTGCCAGCAGCTTGTGGGCAGGGAGTAGAACTGAAGCTTTCTTT. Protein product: CASSLWAGSRTEAFF.

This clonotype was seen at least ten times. Here the CDR3 DNA reads TGCGCCAGCAGCTTACTCCAATCGAACACTGAAGCTTTCTTT. Translation gives CASSLLQSNTEAFF. V usage is TRBV5-1 and J usage is TRBJ1-1; the D is unclear. Trimming took 2 bases from V and 1 from J, leaving 9 bases between them. This CDR3 has 14 amino acids. Germline loops: CDR1 SGHRS, CDR2 YFSETQ. Full variable domain (missing parts from reference TRBV5-1 and TRBJ1-1): KAGVTQTPRYLIKTRGQQVTLSCSPISGHRSVSWYQQTPGQGLQFLFEYFSETQRNKGNFPGRFSGRQFSNSRSEMNVSTLELGDSALYLCASSLLQSNTEAFFGQGTRLTVV.

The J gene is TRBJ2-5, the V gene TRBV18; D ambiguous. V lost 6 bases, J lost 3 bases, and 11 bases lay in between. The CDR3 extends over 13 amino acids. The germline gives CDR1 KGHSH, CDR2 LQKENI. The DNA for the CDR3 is TGTGCCAGCTCCCCCTCATATGAAGAGACCCAGTACTTC. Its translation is CASSPSYEETQYF.

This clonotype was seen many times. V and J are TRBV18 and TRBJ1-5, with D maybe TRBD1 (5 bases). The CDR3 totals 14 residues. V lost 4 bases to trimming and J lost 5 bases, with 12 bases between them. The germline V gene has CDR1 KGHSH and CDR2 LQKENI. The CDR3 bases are TGTGCCAGCTCACGGGGGGATGGTTATCAGCCCCAGCATTTT. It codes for CASSRGDGYQPQHF.

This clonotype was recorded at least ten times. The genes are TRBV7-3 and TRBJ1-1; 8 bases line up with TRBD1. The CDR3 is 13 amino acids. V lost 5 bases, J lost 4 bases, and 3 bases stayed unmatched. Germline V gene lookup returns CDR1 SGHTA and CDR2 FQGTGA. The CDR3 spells CASSPDRVTEAFF. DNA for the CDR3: TGTGCCAGCAGCCCGGACAGGGTCACTGAAGCTTTCTTT.

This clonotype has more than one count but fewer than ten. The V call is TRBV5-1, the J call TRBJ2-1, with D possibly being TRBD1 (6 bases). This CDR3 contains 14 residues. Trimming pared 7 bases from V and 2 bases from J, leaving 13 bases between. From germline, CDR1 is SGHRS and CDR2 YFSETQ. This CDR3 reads CASVAGGTYNEQFF. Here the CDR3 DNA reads TGCGCCAGCGTAGCTGGGGGCACCTACAATGAGCAGTTCTTC.

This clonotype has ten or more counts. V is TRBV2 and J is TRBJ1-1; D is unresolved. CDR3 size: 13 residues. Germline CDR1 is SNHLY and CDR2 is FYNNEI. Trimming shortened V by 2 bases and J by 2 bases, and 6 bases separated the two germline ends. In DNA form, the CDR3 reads TGTGCCAGCAGTGAACGGGCCAACACTGAAGCTTTCTTT. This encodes CASSERANTEAFF. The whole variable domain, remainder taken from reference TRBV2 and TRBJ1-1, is EPEVTQTPSHQVTQMGQEVILRCVPISNHLYFYWYRQILGQKVEFLVSFYNNEISEKSEIFDDQFSVERPDGSNFTLKIRSTKLEDSAMYFCASSERANTEAFFGQGTRLTVV.

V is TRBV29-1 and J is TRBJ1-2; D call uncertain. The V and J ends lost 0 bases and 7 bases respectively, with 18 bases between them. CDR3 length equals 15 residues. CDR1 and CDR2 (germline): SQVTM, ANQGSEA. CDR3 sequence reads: CSVEELWESRGGYTF. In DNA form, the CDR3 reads TGCAGCGTTGAAGAACTGTGGGAGAGTCGCGGTGGCTACACCTTC.

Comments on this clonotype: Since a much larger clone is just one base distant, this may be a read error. As DNA, the CDR3 is TGTGCCAGCAGTTACGGGGCGCGGGGGGCTACCTACGAGCAGTACTTC. Protein sequence: CASSYGARGATYEQYF. The chain recombines TRBV6-5 with TRBJ2-7; TRBD2 matches 8 bases. Trimming took 2 bases from V and 2 from J; bases not matched to a gene: 8. This CDR3 has 16 amino acids. Germline loops: CDR1 MNHEY, CDR2 SVGAGI.

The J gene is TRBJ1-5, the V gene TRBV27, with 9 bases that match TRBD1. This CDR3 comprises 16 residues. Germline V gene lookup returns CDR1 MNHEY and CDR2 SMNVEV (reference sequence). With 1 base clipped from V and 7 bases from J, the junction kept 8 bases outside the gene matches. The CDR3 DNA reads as TGTGCCAGCAGTTTATTAGGACAGGGGACTTTCCAGCCCCAGCATTTT. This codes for CASSLLGQGTFQPQHF.